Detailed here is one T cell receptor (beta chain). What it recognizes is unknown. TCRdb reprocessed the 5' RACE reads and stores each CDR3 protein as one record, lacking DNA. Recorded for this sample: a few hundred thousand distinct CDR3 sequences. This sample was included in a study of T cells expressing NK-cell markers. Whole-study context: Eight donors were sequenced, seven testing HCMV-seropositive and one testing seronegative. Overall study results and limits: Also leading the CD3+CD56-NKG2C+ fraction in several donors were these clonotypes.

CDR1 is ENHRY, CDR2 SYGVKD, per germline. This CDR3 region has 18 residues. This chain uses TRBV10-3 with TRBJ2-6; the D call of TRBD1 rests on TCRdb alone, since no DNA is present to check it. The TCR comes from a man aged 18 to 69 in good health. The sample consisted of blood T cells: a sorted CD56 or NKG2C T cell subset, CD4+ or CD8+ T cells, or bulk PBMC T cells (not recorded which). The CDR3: CAISDPGQRISGANVLTF.